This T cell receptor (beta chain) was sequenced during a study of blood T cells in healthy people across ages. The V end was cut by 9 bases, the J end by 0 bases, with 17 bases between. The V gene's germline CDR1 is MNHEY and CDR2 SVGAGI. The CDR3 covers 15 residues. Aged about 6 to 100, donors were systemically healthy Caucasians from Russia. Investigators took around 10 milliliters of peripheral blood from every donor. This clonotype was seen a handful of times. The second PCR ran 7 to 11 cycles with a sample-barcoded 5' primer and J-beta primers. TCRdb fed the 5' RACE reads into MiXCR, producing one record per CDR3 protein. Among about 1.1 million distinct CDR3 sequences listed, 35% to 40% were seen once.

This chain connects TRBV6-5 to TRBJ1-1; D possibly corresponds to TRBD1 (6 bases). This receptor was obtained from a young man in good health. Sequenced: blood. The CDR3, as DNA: TGTGCCAGTACGGCCGGGACAAATTTGAACACTGAAGCTTTCTTT. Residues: CASTAGTNLNTEAFF.